The TCR beta chain described here comes from a study of blood T cell repertoires in COVID-19. Turning to the study itself: T cells, B-cell-depleted T cells, or PBMCs provided the cDNA or gDNA that served as material.

The assay was immunoSEQ multiplex PCR, and TCRdb's table has in-frame clones only and misses some. The profile shows 25,000 to 35,000 clones, approximately 75% of them singletons. The CDR3 length is 16 residues. Germline CDR1 reads SGHTA; CDR2 reads FQGNSA. V was clipped by 5 bases and J by 0 bases; unmatched bases: 6. The chain has TRBV7-2 and TRBJ1-5, with 8 nucleotides matching TRBD1. Sequencing was done on a sample of peripheral blood. The clonotype was recovered from a boy aged 2 to 10 with active or convalescent COVID-19. Here the CDR3 reads CASSPGDRRSNQPQHF. CDR3 nucleotides: TGTGCCAGCAGCCCAGGGGACAGGCGTAGCAATCAGCCCCAGCATTTT. Variable domain in full (rest from reference TRBV7-2 and TRBJ1-5): GAGVSQSPSNKVTEKGKDVELRCDPISGHTALYWYRQSLGQGLEFLIYFQGNSAPDKSGLPSDRFSAERTGGSVSTLTIQRTQQEDSAVYLCASSPGDRRSNQPQHFGDGTRLSIL.